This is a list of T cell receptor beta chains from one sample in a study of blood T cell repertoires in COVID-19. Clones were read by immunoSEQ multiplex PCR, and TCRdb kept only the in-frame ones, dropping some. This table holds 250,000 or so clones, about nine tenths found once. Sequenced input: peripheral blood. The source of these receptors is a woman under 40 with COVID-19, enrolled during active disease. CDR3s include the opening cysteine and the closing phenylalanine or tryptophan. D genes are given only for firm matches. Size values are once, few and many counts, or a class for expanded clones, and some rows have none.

TGTGCCAGCAGAGCCGACAGAAATTCACCCCTCCACTTT CASRADRNSPLHF TRBJ1-6 TRBV7-9 - -
TGTGCCAGCAGCCCCCGGCCCATTGGGAGATATGGCTACACCTTC CASSPRPIGRYGYTF TRBJ1-2 TRBV7-2 - -
TGTGCCAGCAGCTTCCTAGCGGGAGGACGGGGGTTCTTC CASSFLAGGRGFF TRBJ2-1 TRBV3-1/TRBV3-2 TRBD2 -
TGTGCCAGCTCACCAGGGTCAGGGGGGTACACTGAAGCTTTCTTT CASSPGSGGYTEAFF TRBJ1-1 TRBV18 TRBD1 -
TGTGCCAGCAGCTTATCAGGTTCTAATGAAAAACTGTTTTTT CASSLSGSNEKLFF TRBJ1-4 TRBV7-9 - -
TGTGCCAGCAGTCCTAGCGGGGGGACCAAAAACATTCAGTACTTC CASSPSGGTKNIQYF TRBJ2-4 TRBV6-5 TRBD2 few
TGTGCCAGCAGCCCCCCGGGGGACTATGGCTACACCTTC CASSPPGDYGYTF TRBJ1-2 TRBV7-9 - -
TGTGCCAGCAGCGTATTCCGCGCGACTACCCTCACCGGGGAGCTGTTTTTT CASSVFRATTLTGELFF TRBJ2-2 TRBV11-2 - -
TGCGCCAGCAGCTTGGGGACAGGAGGGAATGAAAAACTGTTTTTT CASSLGTGGNEKLFF TRBJ1-4 TRBV5-1 TRBD1 -
TGTGCCAGCAGCGAGAGCTCCTATAATTCACCCCTCCACTTT CASSESSYNSPLHF TRBJ1-6 TRBV9 - few
TGTGCCACCAGTGAGGGGGACAGGGTGAGTGGAAAACTGTTTTTT CATSEGDRVSGKLFF TRBJ1-4 TRBV24-1 TRBD1 once
TGCGCCAGCAAAGGGACGGGGGTAAGTGGTGAGCAGTTCTTC CASKGTGVSGEQFF TRBJ2-1 TRBV4-3 - -
TGTGCCAGCAGTTTGGTGGGGGGAGATGGCTACACCTTC CASSLVGGDGYTF TRBJ1-2 TRBV28 - -
TGTGCCAGCAGGGACGGGGCCTACGAGCAGTACTTC CASRDGAYEQYF TRBJ2-7 TRBV28 - -
TGTGCCAGGGGTCCACTAGCGGGAAGCTACGAGCAGTACTTC CARGPLAGSYEQYF TRBJ2-7 TRBV2 TRBD2 -
TGTGCCAGCAGCTTGTCGACTAGGGGAGTTGATACGCAGTATTTT CASSLSTRGVDTQYF TRBJ2-3 TRBV5-4 - -
TGTGCCAGCAGCCCACCTAAGGGGAATCACATTCAGTACTTC CASSPPKGNHIQYF TRBJ2-4 TRBV11-3 - -
TGTGCCAGCAGCCCTCCTCACGGACAGGCGATTTACAATGAGCAGTTCTTC CASSPPHGQAIYNEQFF TRBJ2-1 TRBV7-9 TRBD1 -
TGCGCCAGCAGTCAATCCAGACAGGGGAGCAATCAGCCCCAGCATTTT CASSQSRQGSNQPQHF TRBJ1-5 TRBV23-1 TRBD1 -
TGCGCCAGCAGCCATTACCTCCGGGACAGCTATGGCTACACCTTC CASSHYLRDSYGYTF TRBJ1-2 TRBV4-1 TRBD1 -
TGTGCCAGTAGTATAGCGGGTGGCAGTAAAAACATTCAGTACTTC CASSIAGGSKNIQYF TRBJ2-4 TRBV19 - -
TGTGCTAGTGGTTTGGTCCAGGGCCGGCACACTGAAGCTTTCTTT CASGLVQGRHTEAFF TRBJ1-1 TRBV12-5 - -
TGCGCCAGCAGCCCCTTTGGGCTCGGTGCAGATGAGCAGTTCTTC CASSPFGLGADEQFF TRBJ2-1 TRBV4-1 - -
TGCAGTGCTAGTCCGGGACAGCAAAACAATCAGCCCCAGCATTTT CSASPGQQNNQPQHF TRBJ1-5 TRBV20-1 TRBD1 -
TGTGCCAGCTCACGAGTACAGGGGGCAGATACGCAGTATTTT CASSRVQGADTQYF TRBJ2-3 TRBV18 TRBD1 -
TGTGCCAGCAAAGGACAGGGCCCCAATCAGCCCCAGCATTTT CASKGQGPNQPQHF TRBJ1-5 TRBV2 TRBD1 -
TGTGCCAGCAGCTTGGATTTAGCCGGGACTCAGTTCTTC CASSLDLAGTQFF TRBJ2-1 TRBV5-8 - -
TGTGCCAGTAGTATAGTACGGGGAGCTAATGAAAAACTGTTTTTT CASSIVRGANEKLFF TRBJ1-4 TRBV19 - -
TGTGCCAGCAGCTTCGCCATGACAGGGATGGGAACAGATACGCAGTATTTT CASSFAMTGMGTDTQYF TRBJ2-3 TRBV11-3 TRBD1 -
TGTGCCAGCAGCCACCCGCGACAGGGCCAGACCCAGTACTTC CASSHPRQGQTQYF TRBJ2-5 TRBV7-9 TRBD1 -
TGTGCCAGCAGTGCCTACGACTTGAGCTCCTACAATGAGCAGTTCTTC CASSAYDLSSYNEQFF TRBJ2-1 TRBV28 - -
TGCGCCAGCAGCCGCGGCCCGACAGGGGGCGGGGTAAAAGATACGCAGTATTTT CASSRGPTGGGVKDTQYF TRBJ2-3 TRBV4-3 TRBD1 -
TGTGCCATCAGCCGGGACTTACGGGGAGAGACCCAGTACTTC CAISRDLRGETQYF TRBJ2-5 TRBV10-3 - -
TGTGCCAGCAGTTTAGGCAGGGGGCGTATTAGTGAAAAACTGTTTTTT CASSLGRGRISEKLFF TRBJ1-4 TRBV28 TRBD1 -
TGTGCCAGCAGCCTGGACAGGGGGAGGGCTTTCTTT CASSLDRGRAFF TRBJ1-1 TRBV2 TRBD1 few
TGTGCCAGCAGTTTGCGGACAGGGGCCCATCGGGTCACTGAAGCTTTCTTT CASSLRTGAHRVTEAFF TRBJ1-1 TRBV28 TRBD1 -
TGTGCCAGCAGTGAAGATCAGGCAGGGATAAATGAAAAACTGTTTTTT CASSEDQAGINEKLFF TRBJ1-4 TRBV2 - once
TGTGCCATCAGTGAAGGGGACAGGGAATACACCGGGGAGCTGTTTTTT CAISEGDREYTGELFF TRBJ2-2 TRBV10-3 TRBD1 -
TGCGCCAGCAGTTACTCGGCGGGGGCCACCTACGAGCAGTACTTC CASSYSAGATYEQYF TRBJ2-7 TRBV10-1 - -
TGTGCCAGCAGTGAACCTTTCACAGATACGCAGTATTTT CASSEPFTDTQYF TRBJ2-3 TRBV2 - -
TGTGCCAGCAGTTTGACAGGGGGCCATGAAAAACTGTTTTTT CASSLTGGHEKLFF TRBJ1-4 TRBV27 TRBD1 -
TGTGCCAGCAGCGCCACAGTTAAAGAGACCCAGTACTTC CASSATVKETQYF TRBJ2-5 TRBV9 - -
TGCGCCAGCAGCCAAGTGGTAGCGGGAGGGGATGAGCAGTTCTTC CASSQVVAGGDEQFF TRBJ2-1 TRBV4-1 TRBD2 -
TGCGCCAGCAGCCACCCCCCCCGGGACAGAAATGAAAAACTGTTTTTT CASSHPPRDRNEKLFF TRBJ1-4 TRBV4-1 TRBD1 once
TGTGCCAGCAGTTTATGGGCGGCAGGGGTAGCTTTCTTT CASSLWAAGVAFF TRBJ1-1 TRBV27 - -
TGCGCCAGCACCATGGGGCAGGGGTCCTACAATGAGCAGTTCTTC CASTMGQGSYNEQFF TRBJ2-1 TRBV4-3 - once
TGTGCCAGCAGCCTGGGACAGGGCTTCTACGAGCAGTACTTC CASSLGQGFYEQYF TRBJ2-7 TRBV7-2 TRBD1 -
TGTGCTAGTGTTCCCGCGGGGGGCGCTAGAGCAGGATCACCCCTCCACTTT CASVPAGGARAGSPLHF TRBJ1-6 TRBV12-5 - few
TGCGCCAGCAGCCAAGGGGGGCTAGCGGGAGATAACAATGAGCAGTTCTTC CASSQGGLAGDNNEQFF TRBJ2-1 TRBV4-1 TRBD2 -
TGCGCCAGCAGCCATAGCGGGAGGCTTGCAGATACGCAGTATTTT CASSHSGRLADTQYF TRBJ2-3 TRBV4-1 TRBD2 once
TGTGCCGGGACAGGAGGGTATGTTGATGGCTACACCTTC CAGTGGYVDGYTF TRBJ1-2 TRBV30 TRBD1 -
TGTGCCAGCAGTGGACAGGGCAGAGGTAGCAATCAGCCCCAGCATTTT CASSGQGRGSNQPQHF TRBJ1-5 TRBV2 TRBD1 -
TGTGCCAGCAGCCAAGGAACCCCCCGGGGCAGGGGACGGTATGGCTACACCTTC CASSQGTPRGRGRYGYTF TRBJ1-2 TRBV14 - -
TGCGCCAGCAGCCAAGATAGTGTGGGCAGGGGGATGGTCAAAAACATTCAGTACTTC CASSQDSVGRGMVKNIQYF TRBJ2-4 TRBV4-3 TRBD1 once